The 3 T cell receptor beta chains reported below all come from one sample, sequenced in a study of blood T cell repertoires in COVID-19. TCRdb's table, derived via immunoSEQ multiplex PCR, lists solely in-frame clones and lacks some. The table has 100,000 to 150,000 clones, 84% seen once. Material: peripheral blood. These receptors all come from a woman in her fifties or sixties with acute or convalescent COVID-19.

The gene calls are TRBV29-1 and TRBJ2-5, with 9 bases fitting TRBD1. The V gene's germline CDR1 is SQVTM and CDR2 ANQGSEA. The CDR3 extends over 13 amino acids. V was pared by 5 bases and J by 4 bases, with 5 bases of the junction left unmatched. In nucleotides, the CDR3 is TGCAGCGTTTCCGAGACAGGGGGAGAGACCCAGTACTTC. Protein sequence: CSVSETGGETQYF. Full variable domain (outside the CDR3, taken from reference TRBV29-1 and TRBJ2-5): SAVISQKPSRDICQRGTSLTIQCQVDSQVTMMFWYRQQPGQSLTLIATANQGSEATYESGFVIDKFPISRPNLTFSTLTVSNMSPEDSSIYLCSVSETGGETQYFGPGTRLLVL.

A few counts support this clone. The CDR3 loop reads CASSLVPGMNTEAFF. CDR3 nucleotide sequence: TGCGCCAGCAGCTTGGTGCCGGGAATGAACACTGAAGCTTTCTTT. The gene calls are TRBV5-1 and TRBJ1-1; D is ambiguous. V dropped 0 bases and J dropped 0 bases, with 9 bases sitting between them. CDR1 is SGHRS, CDR2 YFSETQ, per germline. This CDR3 contains 15 residues.

This rearrangement joins TRBV29-1 to TRBJ2-5, with 11 bases fitting TRBD2. CDR1 is SQVTM, CDR2 ANQGSEA, per germline. The CDR3 is 13 amino acids. Germline trimming cut 4 bases from V and 7 bases from J; bases unmatched to any gene: 5. CDR3 nucleotides: TGCAGCGTTGTAGCGGGGGGGCTCGGGACCCAGTACTTC. This encodes CSVVAGGLGTQYF.